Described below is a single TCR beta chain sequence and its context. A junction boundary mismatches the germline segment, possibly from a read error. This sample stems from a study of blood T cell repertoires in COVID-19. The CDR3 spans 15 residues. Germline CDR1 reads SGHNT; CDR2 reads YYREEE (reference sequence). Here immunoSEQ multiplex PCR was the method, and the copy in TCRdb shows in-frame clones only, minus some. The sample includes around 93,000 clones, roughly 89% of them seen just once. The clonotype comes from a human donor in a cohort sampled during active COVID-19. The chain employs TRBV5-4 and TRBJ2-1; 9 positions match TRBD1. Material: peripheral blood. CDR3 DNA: TGTGCCAGCAGTTTGGACAGGGGCCCTTACAATGAGCAGTTCTTC. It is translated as CASSLDRGPYNEQFF.